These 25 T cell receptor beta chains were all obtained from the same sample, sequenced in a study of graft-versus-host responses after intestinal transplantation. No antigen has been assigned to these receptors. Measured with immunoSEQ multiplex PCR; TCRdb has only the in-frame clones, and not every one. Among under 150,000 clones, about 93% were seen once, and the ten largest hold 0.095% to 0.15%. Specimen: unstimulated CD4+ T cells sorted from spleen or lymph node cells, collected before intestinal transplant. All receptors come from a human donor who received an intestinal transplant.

CDR3 in DNA: TGTGCCAGCAGCTCTCAAGGGAGCACTGAAGCTTTCTTT. This codes for CASSSQGSTEAFF. This chain uses TRBV14 with TRBJ1-1; no definite D call. Trimming took off 5 bases at V and 4 bases at J, with 11 bases between the two ends. The CDR3 is 13 amino acids. Germline V gene sequence: CDR1 SGHDN, CDR2 FVKESK.

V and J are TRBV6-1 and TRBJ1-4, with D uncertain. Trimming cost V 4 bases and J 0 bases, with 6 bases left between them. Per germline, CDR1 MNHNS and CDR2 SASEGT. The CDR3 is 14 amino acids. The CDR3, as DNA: TGTGCCAGCAGTGCTTGGGCAACTAATGAAAAACTGTTTTTT. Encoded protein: CASSAWATNEKLFF.

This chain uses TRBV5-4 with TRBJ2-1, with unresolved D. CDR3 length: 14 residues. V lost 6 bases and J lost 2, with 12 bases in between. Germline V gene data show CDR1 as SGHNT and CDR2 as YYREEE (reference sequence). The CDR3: CASTSMATYNEQFF. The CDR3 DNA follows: TGTGCCAGCACAAGTATGGCGACCTACAATGAGCAGTTCTTC.

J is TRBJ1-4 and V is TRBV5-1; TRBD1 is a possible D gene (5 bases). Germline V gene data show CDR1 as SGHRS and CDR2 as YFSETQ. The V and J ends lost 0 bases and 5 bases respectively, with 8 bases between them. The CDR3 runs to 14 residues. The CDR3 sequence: CASSLVGPNEKLFF. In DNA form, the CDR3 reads TGCGCCAGCAGCTTGGTGGGGCCCAATGAAAAACTGTTTTTT.

The CDR3 DNA sequence: TGTGCCAGCAGGGCGGGACTAGCGGGGCTCACAGATACGCAGTATTTT. Amino acids: CASRAGLAGLTDTQYF. This chain joins TRBV2 and TRBJ2-3, with 13 bases aligning to TRBD2. The CDR3 sequence is 16 residues long. Germline assignment: CDR1 SNHLY and CDR2 FYNNEI. J was trimmed by 2 bases and V by 6 bases; bases with no gene match: 5.

The CDR3 DNA reads TGTGCCAGCAGTTTCTGGGCTGACAGGGGAGCTTTCTTT. Encoded protein: CASSFWADRGAFF. The rearrangement joins TRBV28 to TRBJ1-1, with 8 bases lining up with TRBD1. V trimming: 3 bases; J trimming: 10 bases; junction bases outside the gene matches: 7. The CDR3 totals 13 residues. In germline, CDR1 is MDHEN, CDR2 SYDVKM.

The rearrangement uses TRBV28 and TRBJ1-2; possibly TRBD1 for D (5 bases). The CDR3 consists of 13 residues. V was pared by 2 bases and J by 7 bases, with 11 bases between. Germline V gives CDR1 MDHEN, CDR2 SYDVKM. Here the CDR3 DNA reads TGTGCCAGCAGTTTACGCCTGCAGGGTGGCTACACCTTC. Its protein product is CASSLRLQGGYTF.

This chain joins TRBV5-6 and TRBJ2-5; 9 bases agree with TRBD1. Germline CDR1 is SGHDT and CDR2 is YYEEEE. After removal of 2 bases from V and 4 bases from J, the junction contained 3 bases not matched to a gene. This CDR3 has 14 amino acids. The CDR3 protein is CASSFGTGLETQYF. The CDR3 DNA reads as TGTGCCAGCAGCTTTGGGACAGGGTTAGAGACCCAGTACTTC.

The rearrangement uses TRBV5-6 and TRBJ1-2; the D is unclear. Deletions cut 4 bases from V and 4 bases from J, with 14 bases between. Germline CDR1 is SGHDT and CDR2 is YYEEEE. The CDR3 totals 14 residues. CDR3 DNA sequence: TGTGCCAGCAGCCTACGGCGGAGGTTCTATGGCTACACCTTC. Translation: CASSLRRRFYGYTF.

CDR3 in DNA: TGTGCCAGCAGCGAGACAGCGAGAACTGGAAACACCATATATTTT. This encodes CASSETARTGNTIYF. The chain couples TRBV9 to TRBJ1-3; a possible D gene is TRBD1 (5 bases). Trimming left V 3 bases short and J 2 bases short, with 12 bases between. Germline loops: CDR1 SGDLS, CDR2 YYNGEE. This CDR3 has 15 residues.

CDR3 bases: TGTGCCAGCAGTTTATATGGAGGGAGAGGGAAAGCTTTCTTT. Amino acids: CASSLYGGRGKAFF. The chain couples TRBV28 to TRBJ1-1; D unclear. CDR3 size: 14 residues. Germline lookup yields CDR1 MDHEN and CDR2 SYDVKM. The V end lost 1 base, the J end lost 9 bases, and 15 bases lay between the germline ends.

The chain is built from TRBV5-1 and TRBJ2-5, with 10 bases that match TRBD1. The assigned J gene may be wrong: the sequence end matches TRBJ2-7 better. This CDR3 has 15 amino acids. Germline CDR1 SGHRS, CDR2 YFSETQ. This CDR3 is CASSLKTGGLNEQYF. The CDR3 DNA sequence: TGCGCCAGCAGCTTAAAGACAGGGGGCCTCAACGAGCAGTACTTC.

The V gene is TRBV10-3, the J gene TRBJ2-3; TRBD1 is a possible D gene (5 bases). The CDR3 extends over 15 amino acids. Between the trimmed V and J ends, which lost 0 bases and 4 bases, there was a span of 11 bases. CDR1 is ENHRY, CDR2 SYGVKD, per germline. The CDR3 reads CAISESSAGSDTQYF. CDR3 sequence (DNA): TGTGCCATCAGTGAGTCGAGTGCAGGGTCAGATACGCAGTATTTT.

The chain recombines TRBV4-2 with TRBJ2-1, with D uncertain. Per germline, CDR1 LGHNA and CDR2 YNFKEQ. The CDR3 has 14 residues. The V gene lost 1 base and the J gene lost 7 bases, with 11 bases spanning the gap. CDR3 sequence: CASSQVSFGNEQFF. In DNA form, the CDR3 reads TGTGCCAGCAGCCAAGTTTCCTTCGGAAATGAGCAGTTCTTC.

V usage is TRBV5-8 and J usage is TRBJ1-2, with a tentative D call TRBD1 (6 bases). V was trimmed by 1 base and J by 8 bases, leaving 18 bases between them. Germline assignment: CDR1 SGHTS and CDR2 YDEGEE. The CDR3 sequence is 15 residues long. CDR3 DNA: TGTGCCAGCAGCTTGTTCGACAGGCCTGGGGTCGGCTACACCTTC. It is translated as CASSLFDRPGVGYTF.

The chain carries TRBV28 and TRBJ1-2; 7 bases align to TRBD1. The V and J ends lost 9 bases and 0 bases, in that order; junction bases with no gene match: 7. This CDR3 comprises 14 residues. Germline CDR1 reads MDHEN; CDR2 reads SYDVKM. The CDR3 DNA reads TGTGCCAGTACGACAGGGTACGCTAACTATGGCTACACCTTC. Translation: CASTTGYANYGYTF.

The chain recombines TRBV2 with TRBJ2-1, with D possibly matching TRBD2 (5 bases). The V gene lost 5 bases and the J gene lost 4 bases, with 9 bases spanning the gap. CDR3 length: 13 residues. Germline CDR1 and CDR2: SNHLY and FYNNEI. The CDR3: CASSSGVYNEQFF. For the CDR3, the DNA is TGTGCCAGCAGTTCCGGGGTTTACAATGAGCAGTTCTTC.

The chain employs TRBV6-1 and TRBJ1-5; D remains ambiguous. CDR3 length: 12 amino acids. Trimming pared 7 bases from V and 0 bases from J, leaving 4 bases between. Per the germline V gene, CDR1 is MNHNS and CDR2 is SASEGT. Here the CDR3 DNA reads TGTGCCAGCAAACATAGCAATCAGCCCCAGCATTTT. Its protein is CASKHSNQPQHF.

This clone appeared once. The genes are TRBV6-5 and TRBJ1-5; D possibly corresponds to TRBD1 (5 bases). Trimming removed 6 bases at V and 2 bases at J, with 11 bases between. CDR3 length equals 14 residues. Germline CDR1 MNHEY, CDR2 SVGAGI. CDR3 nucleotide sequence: TGTGCCAGCAGGGATTTGGGGGGCAATCAGCCCCAGCATTTT. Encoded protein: CASRDLGGNQPQHF.

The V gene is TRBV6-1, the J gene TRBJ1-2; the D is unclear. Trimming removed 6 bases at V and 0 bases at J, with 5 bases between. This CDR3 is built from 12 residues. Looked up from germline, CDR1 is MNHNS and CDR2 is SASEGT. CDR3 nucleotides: TGTGCCAGCAGGTTAGCTAACTATGGCTACACCTTC. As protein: CASRLANYGYTF.

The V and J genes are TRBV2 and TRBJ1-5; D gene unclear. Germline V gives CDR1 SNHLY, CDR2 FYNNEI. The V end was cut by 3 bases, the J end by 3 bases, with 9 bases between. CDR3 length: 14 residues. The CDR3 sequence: CASSDRRTNQPQHF. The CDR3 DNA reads TGTGCCAGCAGTGACCGCAGGACCAATCAGCCCCAGCATTTT.

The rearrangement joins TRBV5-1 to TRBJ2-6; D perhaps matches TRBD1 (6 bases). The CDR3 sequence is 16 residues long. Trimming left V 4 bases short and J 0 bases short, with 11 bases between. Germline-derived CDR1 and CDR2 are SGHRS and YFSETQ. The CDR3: CASSGQSFSGANVLTF. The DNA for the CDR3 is TGCGCCAGCAGCGGACAGAGTTTCTCTGGGGCCAACGTCCTGACTTTC.

CDR3 region: CASSPPGDSKNIQYF. CDR3 bases: TGTGCCAGCAGCCCTCCCGGCGATTCCAAAAACATTCAGTACTTC. The V gene is TRBV7-9, the J gene TRBJ2-4; D uncertain. The CDR3 has 15 amino acids. From germline, CDR1 is SEHNR and CDR2 FQNEAQ (reference sequence). With 5 bases removed from V and 2 bases from J, the gap between germline ends came to 13 bases.

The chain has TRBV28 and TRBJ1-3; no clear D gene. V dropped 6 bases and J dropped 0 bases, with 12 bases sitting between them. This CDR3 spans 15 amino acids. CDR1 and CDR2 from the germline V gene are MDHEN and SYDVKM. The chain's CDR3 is CASSGRRSSGNTIYF. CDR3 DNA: TGTGCCAGCAGCGGGAGACGGAGCTCTGGAAACACCATATATTTT. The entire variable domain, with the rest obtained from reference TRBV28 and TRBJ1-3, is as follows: DVKVTQSSRYLVKRTGEKVFLECVQDMDHENMFWYRQDPGLGLRLIYFSYDVKMKEKGDIPEGYSVSREKKERFSLILESASTNQTSMYLCASSGRRSSGNTIYFGEGSWLTVV.

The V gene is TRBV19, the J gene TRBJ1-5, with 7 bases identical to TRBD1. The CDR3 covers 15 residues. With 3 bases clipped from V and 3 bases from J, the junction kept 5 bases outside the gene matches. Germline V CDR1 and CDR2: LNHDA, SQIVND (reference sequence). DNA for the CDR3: TGTGCCAGTAGTATTGAGGGGGCATACAATCAGCCCCAGCATTTT. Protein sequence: CASSIEGAYNQPQHF.